Each of the 24 T cell receptor beta chains below was sequenced from the same sample in a study of T cells in Graves' hyperthyroidism and ophthalmopathy. The CDR3 regions of TCR beta were amplified from RNA transcripts. During a first-round RT-PCR of the TCR CDR3, the HTBI primer set was used. MiXCR, run by TCRdb on the multiplex PCR reads, gives a single entry per CDR3 protein. Here the sample spans around 250,000 distinct CDR3 sequences, 24% being singletons. Sequencing was carried out using blood. Receptor source: a woman between 40 and 55 years old with Graves' ophthalmopathy.

The table lists this clonotype with many counts. V and J are TRBV5-1 and TRBJ1-1, with D uncertain. The CDR3 totals 13 residues. V lost 1 base to trimming and J lost 1 base, with 5 bases between them. The germline V gene has CDR1 SGHRS and CDR2 YFSETQ. CDR3 region: CASSLPGNTEAFF. CDR3 bases: TGCGCCAGCAGCTTGCCAGGGAACACTGAAGCTTTCTTT.

This clonotype occurred many times. The rearrangement uses TRBV5-1 and TRBJ1-1, with TRBD1 identical over 7 bases. CDR1 SGHRS and CDR2 YFSETQ come from the germline V gene. V lost 3 bases and J lost 3; bases outside the gene matches: 5. This CDR3 spans 14 amino acids. Written as DNA, the CDR3 is TGCGCCAGCAGCTGGGGGACAGACGACACTGAAGCTTTCTTT. Its protein product is CASSWGTDDTEAFF.

This clonotype was counted ten times or more. The rearrangement links TRBV29-1 to TRBJ2-5; no clear D. The germline gives CDR1 SQVTM, CDR2 ANQGSEA. The germline V and J ends were trimmed by 5 bases and 2 bases, with 9 bases remaining between them. The CDR3 is 12 amino acids. CDR3 region: CSVRRSQETQYF. The DNA of the CDR3 is TGCAGCGTTCGGCGTTCTCAAGAGACCCAGTACTTC.

Ten or more counts support this clonotype. V is TRBV28 and J is TRBJ2-7, with a weak D call TRBD2 (6 bases). With 6 bases removed from V and 0 bases from J, the gap between germline ends came to 15 bases. This CDR3 comprises 15 residues. Looked up from germline, CDR1 is MDHEN and CDR2 is SYDVKM. The CDR3 region is CASRLPGEDSYEQYF. In DNA, the CDR3 is TGTGCCAGCAGGCTCCCGGGGGAAGACTCCTACGAGCAGTACTTC.

This clonotype was seen many times. The V gene is TRBV20-1, the J gene TRBJ2-2; D unresolved. With 6 bases removed from V and 4 bases from J, the gap between germline ends came to 15 bases. The germline V gene has CDR1 DFQATT and CDR2 SNEGSKA (reference sequence). This CDR3 contains 14 residues. Here the CDR3 DNA reads TGCAGTGCCAAGACACCGGCAGGCACCGGGGAGCTGTTTTTT. This encodes CSAKTPAGTGELFF.

This chain connects TRBV27 to TRBJ2-5; 9 positions match TRBD2. Per germline, CDR1 MNHEY and CDR2 SMNVEV (reference sequence). This CDR3 comprises 15 residues. Unmatched junction bases numbered 5, after V lost 2 bases and J lost 4 bases. CDR3 region: CASSLGGRGGETQYF. CDR3 in DNA: TGTGCCAGCAGTTTAGGCGGGAGGGGTGGAGAGACCCAGTACTTC.

In this sample, this clonotype turned up once. V usage is TRBV30 and J usage is TRBJ2-7, with D perhaps matching TRBD2 (6 bases). Trimming took off 2 bases at V and 4 bases at J, with 15 bases between the two ends. Germline V gene sequence: CDR1 GTSNPN, CDR2 SVGIG (reference sequence). CDR3 length: 14 residues. In nucleotides, the CDR3 is TGTGCCTGGAGTATCTCGGGCGGGACTTACGAGCAGTACTTC. It yields the protein CAWSISGGTYEQYF.

The chain carries TRBV7-2 and TRBJ2-2; D unresolved. The germline V gene encodes CDR1 SGHTA and CDR2 FQGNSA. V lost 8 bases, J lost 5 bases, and 9 bases lay in between. The CDR3 is made up of 12 amino acids. The CDR3 sequence is CASVRVTGELFF. CDR3 in DNA: TGTGCCAGCGTCCGGGTTACCGGGGAGCTGTTTTTT.

This clonotype was detected ten times or more. The chain employs TRBV6-5 and TRBJ2-1; D is unclear. Germline V lookup: CDR1 MNHEY, CDR2 SVGAGI. With 5 bases removed from V and 8 bases from J, the gap between germline ends came to 4 bases. The length of the CDR3 is 10 residues. The CDR3 sequence is CASSSYEQFF. In nucleotides, the CDR3 is TGTGCCAGCAGTAGTTATGAGCAGTTCTTC.

This clonotype was seen repeatedly, ten times or more. In DNA, the CDR3 is TGTGCCAGCAGTTCCCACGGGGAGACCCAGTACTTC. It encodes CASSSHGETQYF. The V and J genes are TRBV28 and TRBJ2-5; D gene ambiguous. Germline V gene data show CDR1 as MDHEN and CDR2 as SYDVKM. With 4 bases removed from V and 5 bases from J, the gap between germline ends came to 8 bases. The CDR3 sequence is 12 residues long.

This clonotype has a single count. The V and J genes are TRBV24-1 and TRBJ2-5, with D tentatively TRBD2 (5 bases). The CDR3 extends over 15 amino acids. Looked up from germline, CDR1 is KGHDR and CDR2 is SFDVKD. V lost 4 bases and J 6 bases, leaving 17 bases between the germline ends. The CDR3, as DNA: TGTGCCACCAGTGACCGGCAGGTCGGGAAACAGACCCAGTACTTC. As protein: CATSDRQVGKQTQYF.

As regards this clonotype: A much larger clone differs by one base, so this may be a read error. The gene calls are TRBV6-1 and TRBJ1-3, with a tentative D call TRBD1 (6 bases). From germline, CDR1 is MNHNS and CDR2 SASEGT. V lost 2 bases to trimming and J lost 0 bases, with 11 bases between them. The CDR3 length is 16 residues. The CDR3 coding sequence is TGTGCCAGCAGTGAATATAAGGGGGTCTCTGGAAACACCATATATTTT. It yields the protein CASSEYKGVSGNTIYF.

This clonotype was observed many times. The rearrangement uses TRBV6-1 and TRBJ2-5; TRBD2 is a possible D gene (6 bases). Germline V gene sequence: CDR1 MNHNS, CDR2 SASEGT. V dropped 2 bases and J dropped 4 bases, with 14 bases sitting between them. The CDR3 sequence is 15 residues long. The CDR3 nucleotides read TGTGCCAGCAGTGAACAGGAGGGGCGCGTAGAGACCCAGTACTTC. Translating gives CASSEQEGRVETQYF.

This clonotype was seen at least ten times. This rearrangement joins TRBV2 to TRBJ1-3, with TRBD1 as a possible D gene (5 bases). CDR1 SNHLY and CDR2 FYNNEI come from the germline V gene. This CDR3 has 17 residues. Trimming left V 3 bases short and J 1 base short, with 16 bases between. CDR3 region: CASSDSLRGISGNTIYF. The CDR3 DNA is TGTGCCAGCAGTGATTCACTGAGGGGTATTTCTGGAAACACCATATATTTT.

The chain employs TRBV4-1 and TRBJ1-2; D gene unclear. CDR1 and CDR2 (germline): MGHRA, YSYEKL. CDR3 length: 16 residues. Trimming took 2 bases from V and 6 from J, leaving 19 bases between them. The CDR3 coding sequence is TGCGCCAGCAGCCAACAACAGACACGGTTCGTTGATGGCTACACCTTC. It codes for CASSQQQTRFVDGYTF.

The table lists this clonotype with many counts. The chain links TRBV5-1 to TRBJ1-2, with D uncertain. The CDR3 is 16 residues long. CDR1 and CDR2 from the germline V gene are SGHRS and YFSETQ. V shed 5 bases and J shed 4 bases, with 21 bases lying between them. CDR3 DNA sequence: TGCGCCAGCAGTTTCTCGAGAAGCCCAGCGAGCTATGGCTACACCTTC. Its protein is CASSFSRSPASYGYTF.

This clonotype has a count of ten or more. The J gene is TRBJ2-7, the V gene TRBV20-1, with TRBD1 matching 7 bases. V gave up 0 bases and J gave up 2 bases; unmatched junction bases: 10. Germline loops: CDR1 DFQATT, CDR2 SNEGSKA (reference sequence). CDR3 length equals 16 residues. CDR3 region: CSARETPGDSPYEQYF. The DNA for the CDR3 is TGCAGTGCTAGAGAGACGCCTGGGGACAGCCCCTACGAGCAGTACTTC.

The rearrangement joins TRBV12-3 or TRBV12-4 to TRBJ2-2; perhaps TRBD2 as D (5 bases). This CDR3 has 14 amino acids. Trimming left V 2 bases short and J 8 bases short, with 12 bases between. The DNA of the CDR3 is TGTGCCAGCAGTTTACTACTAGTAGCTGGGGAGCTGTTTTTT. Amino acid sequence: CASSLLLVAGELFF.

This clonotype appeared many times. The chain recombines TRBV3-1 with TRBJ1-1; 7 nucleotides line up with TRBD1. J was trimmed by 0 bases and V by 4 bases; bases with no gene match: 11. The CDR3 is made up of 17 amino acids. Germline V CDR1 and CDR2: LGHDT, YNNKEL (reference sequence). The CDR3 bases are TGTGCCAGCAGCCTATCAGGGGGAACCCGGATGAACACTGAAGCTTTCTTT. This encodes CASSLSGGTRMNTEAFF.

The sample holds a few counts of this clonotype. J is TRBJ2-5 and V is TRBV25-1, with D unresolved. CDR1 MGHDK and CDR2 SYGVNS come from the germline V gene. The ends were cut back, 3 bases at V and 5 bases at J, with 7 bases in the middle. The CDR3 sequence is 12 residues long. CDR3 nucleotides: TGTGCCAGCAGTGATTTGTTGGAGACCCAGTACTTC. Its translation is CASSDLLETQYF.

The chain has TRBV4-2 and TRBJ1-6, with a weak D call TRBD1 (5 bases). Germline V gene sequence: CDR1 LGHNA, CDR2 YNFKEQ. CDR3 size: 15 residues. The V and J ends lost 3 bases and 10 bases respectively, with 16 bases between them. The CDR3 DNA reads as TGTGCCAGCAGCCATGCGTTTCAGGGAGAATCACCCCTCCACTTT. This encodes CASSHAFQGESPLHF.

This chain joins TRBV6-2 or TRBV6-3 and TRBJ2-7; D perhaps matches TRBD2 (6 bases). The CDR3 has 15 residues. Germline V lookup: CDR1 MNHEY, CDR2 SVGEGT. Deletions cut 7 bases from V and 0 bases from J, with 16 bases between. CDR3 protein: CASKAPGLGSYEQYF. The DNA for the CDR3 is TGTGCCAGCAAGGCACCGGGACTGGGCTCCTACGAGCAGTACTTC.

This clonotype has at least ten counts. J is TRBJ2-7 and V is TRBV29-1, with 8 bases lining up with TRBD1. The CDR3 is 13 residues long. The V gene end was trimmed by 4 bases and the J gene end by 4 bases; junction bases not matched to a gene: 6. In germline, CDR1 is SQVTM, CDR2 ANQGSEA. In DNA, the CDR3 is TGCAGCGTTGCCCCGGACAGGGAATACGAGCAGTACTTC. It encodes CSVAPDREYEQYF.

With respect to this clonotype: It may be a read error: a sequence one base away is much more abundant. The chain has TRBV28 and TRBJ2-5; D remains ambiguous. In germline, CDR1 is MDHEN, CDR2 SYDVKM. This CDR3 is built from 13 residues. Trimming removed 5 bases at V and 5 bases at J, with 12 bases between. CDR3 DNA sequence: TGTGCCAGCAGTAACGGGTTGATCGAGACCCAGTACTTC. This gives the protein CASSNGLIETQYF. Full variable domain (remainder filled in from reference TRBV28 and TRBJ2-5): DVKVTQSSRYLVKRTGEKVFLECVQDMDHENMFWYRQDPGLGLRLIYFSYDVKMKEKGDIPEGYSVSREKKERFSLILESASTNQTSMYLCASSNGLIETQYFGPGTRLLVL.